This TCR beta chain is from a study of blood T cells in healthy people across ages. Study-level background: Template switching retrieved approximately one barcoded beta molecule for each two T cells.

Study-wide results and caveats: A conclusive naive versus antigen-experienced comparison was prevented by the unsorted PBMCs. Diversity was higher, and naive CD4+ cells more numerous, in long-lived donors than in aged donors. Age advanced and TCR beta diversity per million T cells fell, roughly linearly.

PCR was performed a second time for 7 to 11 cycles using a sample-barcoded 5' primer and a J-beta primer mix. A single record per CDR3 protein comes from TCRdb applying MiXCR to the 5' RACE reads. The sample consists of about 2 million distinct CDR3 sequences, roughly 49% of them appearing once. As concerns this clonotype: The antigen is unknown.

The CDR3 runs 16 residues. V lost 2 bases and J lost 8; bases outside the gene matches: 9. Germline V gene sequence: CDR1 LGHNA, CDR2 YSLEER. This sequence joins TRBV4-3 and TRBJ1-2; 12 bases fit TRBD1. This sequence was found in a woman aged 40 to 55 in good health. The sample taken for sequencing was blood. The CDR3 DNA follows: TGCGCCAGCAGCCAACCCGGGACAGGGGGCTTGAGGGGCTACACCTTC. The encoded protein is CASSQPGTGGLRGYTF.